This T cell receptor beta chain was obtained from a study of blood T cell repertoires in COVID-19. The table came from immunoSEQ multiplex PCR; TCRdb's copy has only in-frame clones and leaves some out. This table has around 250,000 clones, about 83% appearing once. CDR3 length: 16 residues. Trimming took 6 bases from V and 4 from J; bases not matched to a gene: 9. CDR1 and CDR2 (germline): SGHTA, FQGNSA. The TCR originated in a woman in her fifties or sixties who had recovered from COVID-19. The rearrangement links TRBV7-2 to TRBJ2-7, with 13 positions matching TRBD2. The sequenced sample consisted of PBMCs or T cells enriched from blood (not recorded which). CDR3 region: CASSSGTSGIRYEQYF. In DNA form, the CDR3 reads TGTGCCAGCAGTTCCGGGACTAGCGGGATTCGGTACGAGCAGTACTTC.